This TCR beta chain was captured in a study of cytomegalovirus exposure and HLA in healthy donors. Overall study results and limits: Cytomegalovirus-associated TCR beta chains were listed, numbering approximately 150. Donors were assumed by presence/absence analyses to have roughly uniform sequencing depth.

CDR1 is LNHNV and CDR2 is YYDKDF in the germline V gene (reference sequence). V gave up 1 base and J gave up 6 bases, with 13 bases separating them. The CDR3 length is 15 residues. The primer mix had 60 Vbeta and 13 Jbeta primers. Some clones are missing from TCRdb's copy, which holds only in-frame ones; the method was immunoSEQ multiplex PCR. The sample holds 100,000 to 150,000 clones; roughly 80% are singletons and the top ten take over 1%. Notes on this clone: Antigen: not known.

Material for sequencing was PBMCs. The sequence was collected from a boy under 18 in good health and CMV-seronegative. The chain joins TRBV15 to TRBJ2-1; perhaps TRBD2 as D (5 bases). CDR3 residues: CATSRGSLAVNEQFF. The CDR3 DNA reads as TGTGCCACCAGCAGAGGGAGTCTAGCTGTCAATGAGCAGTTCTTC.